This T cell receptor beta chain is drawn from a study of cytomegalovirus exposure and HLA in healthy donors (TCRdb year 2017). The study in broad terms: In an earlier analysis of approximately 640 of the donors, 250 to 350 Gb of sequence data and 90 million to 120 million unique TCR beta sequences from about 179 million T cells were reported. A later analysis re-analyzed previously published TCR beta repertoires from roughly 630 donors and added high-resolution HLA genotyping to study TCR occurrence patterns. Around 300 gigabases of sequencing data and 70 million to 85 million unique TCR sequences were included in an early release covering around 600 HLA-typed donors. Using immunosequencing, the study profiled T cell repertoires from around 680 subjects and related those repertoires to cytomegalovirus serostatus. Typing coverage differed by locus: A, B, C, DRB1 and DQB1 were typed in roughly 620-640 donors, DQA1 in 500 to 550, DPA1 in roughly 590, and DPB1 in just under 480. Rather than using new phenotypic data, the later analysis identified candidate immune exposures from TCR beta sequences and from how often those sequences occurred across donors. Across some 400 genotyped donors of the cohort, an average of approximately 240,000 unique TCR beta nucleotide sequences per donor were sequenced, and roughly 20% of those sequences were non-productive. Donor age, sex, ethnicity and CMV serostatus were compiled alongside the repertoire data. A handful of DR-DQ haplotypes were treated as single units for association and clustering because of strong linkage in the cohort. The genetic ancestry cluster associated with self-reported Caucasian donors included about 81% of the 350 to 500 genotyped donors. High-throughput TCR immunosequencing, statistical association of individual TCRs with disease status, and machine learning were combined to predict cytomegalovirus infection status. A separate validation cohort of over a hundred different subjects was used in addition to the 666-subject first cohort. The aim of the study was to test whether cataloging public T cell receptors could identify signatures of past pathogen exposure. In an earlier analysis of a few hundred of the donors, high-throughput TCR beta sequencing was used to judge whether each TCR beta V gene segment behaved as functional or pseudogenic. All discovery cohort repertoires had been generated using a single sequencing platform. A later genetic analysis used genome-wide SNP genotypes for about 60% of the roughly 670 donors, treating that subset as a discovery cohort. Both class I and class II loci were covered by HLA typing, at four-digit resolution. Paper-wide results and their limitations: Linkage disequilibrium might explain the correlated functional status among segregating V segments, but an unknown experimental factor could not be excluded. A cluster of highly shared sequence variants was judged likely to be a technical artifact of the sequencing pipeline. A further reported finding was that TCR beta sequences accurately predicted the HLA-A and HLA-B alleles for most subjects in the first cohort. Some IMGT-functional V segments, including TRBV6-2 and TRBV6-3, could not be distinguished by the 87-base-pair reads and were therefore excluded. According to a later analysis, TCR association rates differed among HLA loci, with DRB1 alleles showing the most associated TCRs and HLA-C alleles showing the fewest. It was suggested by the authors that the approach could potentially be generalized to other disease states and immunological phenotypes. In a later genetic analysis, fewer N-insertions in productive TCRs were reported among donors in an Asian-associated ancestry cluster than the approximately 710-donor mean. Because some donors lacked HLA typing at each locus, the association tests relied only on the typed subset. The classifier was reported to diagnose cytomegalovirus status with high specificity and sensitivity in both the original and validation cohorts. A later analysis found that HLA-associated TCR beta chains were more clonally expanded and had lower generation probabilities than equally common non-associated chains. A later genetic analysis associated a missense DCLRE1C variant with V-gene and J-gene trimming of TCR beta chains, and an independent cohort replicated the association. Across donors, most TCR sequences were observed very rarely, whereas some public TCRs were present in many individuals. Roughly uniform sequencing depth across donors was assumed in presence/absence analyses, although this assumption may not hold. Because counts were too low, around 18 rarely observed V segments, including chromosome 9 orphons, were left out of the earlier analysis of some 640 of the donors. CMV serostatus was the only immune exposure information available for the cohort. The study listed 150 to 200 TCR beta chains as associated with cytomegalovirus. According to a later analysis, parvovirus B19, influenza, CMV and Epstein-Barr virus appeared linked to several top co-occurrence clusters. A later analysis associated about 16,000 TCR beta sequences with specific HLA alleles at a false discovery rate of 0.05. In a later analysis, most CMV-associated TCR beta chains were found to appear HLA-restricted, with HLA associations seemingly driven largely by CMV exposure. Assigning TCR associations to individual alleles was difficult when HLA alleles, especially DR and DQ, strongly co-occurred. In an earlier analysis of fewer than 700 of the donors, most TCR beta V segments appeared in productive rearrangements about 87% or about 30% of the time, broadly matching IMGT annotations. A few of the identified cytomegalovirus-associated TCR beta chains were confirmed in vitro to be specific for cytomegalovirus antigens. In this cohort, only TCR beta chains were sequenced, and detectable features were limited by the absence of alpha or paired-chain data.

As for this clone: This clone's antigen is unknown.

The CDR3 contains 14 residues, cysteine and phenylalanine counted. The DNA shown is the 42-base CDR3, in frame from base 1. V and J lose 4 bases and 5 bases, and a span of 14 bases separates them. CDR1 and CDR2, per the germline V gene (reference sequence), are SEHNR and FQNEAQ. The cohort consisted of some 730 healthy bone marrow donors. At the time of sampling, all cohort members were nominally healthy, though unrecorded immune exposures were likely present. The donor tested CMV seronegative and was one of the 352 seronegative cohort members. Each donor provided a peripheral blood sample, and peripheral blood mononuclear cells were used for TCR beta sequencing. Genomic DNA was extracted from the blood cell samples with the Qiagen DNeasy Blood Extraction Kit. The method was the immunoSEQ multiplex PCR assay. For the multiplex PCR, a mixture combining 60 forward primers for TCR Vbeta segments and 13 reverse primers for TCR Jbeta segments was used. The CDR3 region of rearranged TCR beta genes was amplified from genomic DNA with a multiplex PCR assay. The amplified TCR beta libraries were sequenced on the Illumina HiSeq System as 87-base-pair reads. Per the source publication's procedure: A later analysis tallied around 82 million unique TCR beta chains across the 640 or so repertoires, and roughly 11 million of those chains were shared by two or more donors. Raw reads were error-corrected and collapsed into unique sequences by a nearest-neighbor algorithm in which closely related sequences were merged to remove PCR and sequencing errors. To assign V, D and J gene segments, CDR3 sequences were aligned to IMGT reference sequences. For a sequence to be retained, a match of at least six nucleotides to both a V gene segment and a J gene segment was required. Rearrangements were called productive when the CDR3 lacked stop codons and stayed in frame with V and J; all others were non-productive. CDR3 was defined according to IMGT convention as the region running from the second conserved V-encoded cysteine to the conserved J-encoded phenylalanine. The earlier analysis of about 570 of the donors excluded any sequence lacking an unambiguous match to a single V gene segment. An earlier analysis of over 450 of the donors classified V segments as functional when productive rearrangements were above 56.7% and as segregating when the standard deviation between donors was above 5%. A statistical classification framework was built for diagnosing cytomegalovirus status from the catalog of TCR beta chain sequences. In a later analysis, V and J genes were assigned by comparing TCR nucleotide sequences against IMGT/GENE-DB human TR gene sequences. A later analysis assigned CDR3 sequences and most-parsimonious VDJ recombination scenarios with the TCRdist pipeline. A later analysis defined each TCR beta chain by its CDR3 amino acid sequence plus V-gene family, and excluded reads lacking a unique V-gene family. A later analysis removed 592 highly shared, low-generation-probability nucleotide sequences to deal with suspected cross-contamination and a sequencing artifact. In a later analysis, a clonal expansion index was calculated for each public chain from normalized within-repertoire ranks of inferred template counts. In a later analysis, generation probabilities were computed using a VDJ recombination model fitted to out-of-frame rearrangements, and the results were checked against IGoR. Hypergeometric tests were used in a later analysis to score TCR-TCR, TCR-HLA and TCR-CMV co-occurrence, with a repertoire-size bias correction applied to the TCR pairs. False discovery rates were estimated in a later analysis by permuting HLA or CMV assignments 20 times. In a later analysis, co-occurring TCRs were grouped using DBSCAN, with TCRdist sequence similarity added in when clustering inside HLA-allele-positive subsets. Co-occurrence clustering excluded repertoires with fewer than 30,000 or more than 120,000 public chains, plus five with anomalous nucleotide sharing. This is the immuneACCESS table as TCRdb keeps it, with only in-frame sequences that have V and J called. A part of the clones is gone; compared with another copy, unresolved V genes explain less than half, and the rest is unexplained. The V and J calls and clone size come from that table; D and trimming were worked out from the DNA. The table for this sample lists roughly 120,000 clones. The top ten clonotypes cover about 2.3% of the sample.

The sequence was collected from a man aged 35-49 years in good health and CMV-seronegative. The V gene is TRBV7-9 and the J gene is TRBJ1-1; a tentative D call is TRBD1 (5 bases match). Sequenced input: PBMCs. Here the CDR3 is given as CASSSQGGGTEAFF. The DNA reads as follows: TGTGCCAGCAGCTCGCAGGGAGGAGGAACTGAAGCTTTCTTT.